The 28 T cell receptor beta chains given below trace back to one sample, sequenced in a study of blood T cell repertoires in COVID-19. Data came from immunoSEQ multiplex PCR; TCRdb stores just in-frame clones and leaves some out. The sample includes 70,000 or so clones, about nine tenths seen only once; the top ten take roughly a tenth. The sequenced material came from peripheral blood. The receptors come from a man between 65 and 79 years old with active or convalescent COVID-19.

V and J are TRBV19 and TRBJ2-1; 11 positions match TRBD2. Losses at the gene ends were 6 bases for V and 5 bases for J; bases not matched to a gene: 9. The germline CDR1 and CDR2 sequences are LNHDA and SQIVND (reference sequence). CDR3 length: 16 residues. CDR3 region: CASSPILAGGHNEQFF. The DNA for the CDR3 is TGTGCCAGTAGCCCGATCCTAGCGGGAGGCCACAATGAGCAGTTCTTC.

The rearrangement links TRBV7-9 to TRBJ2-7; TRBD1 aligns across 12 bases. The V segment lost 3 bases and the J segment 6 bases; nucleotides outside the gene matches: 3. This CDR3 comprises 14 residues. The V gene's germline CDR1 is SEHNR and CDR2 FQNEAQ (reference sequence). In nucleotides, the CDR3 is TGTGCCAGCAGCTTCGGGACAGGGGGCGGCGAGCAGTACTTC. Translating it yields CASSFGTGGGEQYF.

The gene calls are TRBV5-1 and TRBJ1-3; D might be TRBD1 (6 bases). The germline gives CDR1 SGHRS, CDR2 YFSETQ. Between the trimmed V and J ends, which lost 4 bases and 0 bases, there was a span of 23 bases. The length of the CDR3 is 19 residues. CDR3 nucleotide sequence: TGCGCCAGCAGCGACGGACAGCTCTCTCCCCTACGCTCTGGAAACACCATATATTTT. It specifies CASSDGQLSPLRSGNTIYF.

The gene calls are TRBV9 and TRBJ2-3; weak D call: TRBD2 (6 bases). The length of the CDR3 is 14 residues. The germline V and J ends were trimmed by 2 bases and 1 base, with 8 bases remaining between them. Germline V CDR1 and CDR2: SGDLS, YYNGEE. The CDR3 spells CASSVGTRTDTQYF. The CDR3 region has the DNA TGTGCCAGCAGCGTCGGGACTCGCACAGATACGCAGTATTTT. The whole variable domain, filled in from reference TRBV9 and TRBJ2-3, reads DSGVTQTPKHLITATGQRVTLRCSPRSGDLSVYWYQQSLDQGLQFLIQYYNGEERAKGNILERFSAQQFPDLHSELNLSSLELGDSALYFCASSVGTRTDTQYFGPGTRLTVL.

The chain joins TRBV11-2 to TRBJ1-1, with D perhaps TRBD1 (6 bases). V was shortened by 5 bases and J by 4 bases, with 17 bases between the two germline ends. CDR3 length: 15 residues. Germline V gives CDR1 SGHAT, CDR2 FQNNGV. Written as DNA, the CDR3 is TGTGCCAGCAGCCAGACAGGTCAGGGGAGCACTGAAGCTTTCTTT. Its translation: CASSQTGQGSTEAFF.

The gene calls are TRBV30 and TRBJ1-6, with unresolved D. The length of the CDR3 is 13 residues. V shed 2 bases and J shed 6 bases, with 8 bases lying between them. CDR1 and CDR2 (germline): GTSNPN, SVGIG (reference sequence). DNA for the CDR3: TGTGCCTGGAGTAACACGCCTAATTCACCCCTCCACTTT. It translates to CAWSNTPNSPLHF.

The chain joins TRBV7-8 to TRBJ1-6; a weak D match, TRBD1 (5 bases). The CDR3 covers 14 residues. Germline CDR1 is SGHVS and CDR2 is FQNEAQ. V lost 6 bases and J 6 bases, leaving 12 bases between the germline ends. CDR3 residues: CASSHRTTNSPLHF. The DNA for the CDR3 is TGTGCCAGCAGTCACAGGACAACTAATTCACCCCTCCACTTT.

J is TRBJ2-1 and V is TRBV3-1 (or the pseudogene TRBV3-2); 11 nucleotides line up with TRBD2. The CDR3 has 16 residues. CDR1 and CDR2 from the germline V gene are LGHDT and YNNKEL (reference sequence). The V gene end was trimmed by 3 bases and the J gene end by 2 bases; junction bases not matched to a gene: 3. As DNA, the CDR3 is TGTGCCAGCAGCCACGGGACTAGCGGCACCTACAATGAGCAGTTCTTC. It translates to CASSHGTSGTYNEQFF.

The chain couples TRBV28 to TRBJ1-3; D is undetermined. V shed 10 bases and J shed 7 bases, with 17 bases lying between them. The germline gives CDR1 MDHEN, CDR2 SYDVKM. The CDR3 has 13 residues. CDR3 coding DNA: TGTGCCACCACTACCCTCCTTGGGAACACCATATATTTT. This translates into CATTTLLGNTIYF.

V gene TRBV28 combines with J gene TRBJ2-1, with a possible D match to TRBD1 (7 bases). The V and J ends lost 3 bases and 15 bases respectively, with 24 bases between them. This CDR3 contains 15 residues. The germline gives CDR1 MDHEN, CDR2 SYDVKM. The CDR3 sequence: CASSLAPVSRQGGFF. The DNA for the CDR3 is TGTGCCAGCAGTTTGGCCCCCGTTAGCCGGCAGGGGGGGTTCTTC.

The gene calls are TRBV4-1 and TRBJ2-3; no clear D gene. The CDR3 has 14 residues. Germline CDR1 and CDR2: MGHRA and YSYEKL. With 4 bases removed from V and 1 base from J, the gap between germline ends came to 9 bases. The CDR3 protein is CASSPLAGTDTQYF. In DNA, the CDR3 is TGCGCCAGCAGCCCGTTAGCAGGCACAGATACGCAGTATTTT.

This clone occurred a few times. This chain connects TRBV14 to TRBJ2-1; 7 bases map to TRBD2. The V segment lost 4 bases and the J segment 2 bases; nucleotides outside the gene matches: 8. The length of the CDR3 is 16 residues. The germline gives CDR1 SGHDN, CDR2 FVKESK. The CDR3 DNA follows: TGTGCCAGCAGCCGCCTTGGCGGGACTACCTACAATGAGCAGTTCTTC. This translates into CASSRLGGTTYNEQFF. Looking up the rest from reference TRBV14 and TRBJ2-1 gives the full variable domain: EAGVTQFPSHSVIEKGQTVTLRCDPISGHDNLYWYRRVMGKEIKFLLHFVKESKQDESGMPNNRFLAERTGGTYSTLKVQPAELEDSGVYFCASSRLGGTTYNEQFFGPGTRLTVL.

This rearrangement joins TRBV15 to TRBJ1-3; D is unresolved. This CDR3 spans 15 amino acids. Deletions cut 0 bases from V and 0 bases from J, with 6 bases between. Looked up from germline, CDR1 is LNHNV and CDR2 is YYDKDF (reference sequence). CDR3 in amino acids: CATSRERNSGNTIYF. CDR3 DNA sequence: TGTGCCACCAGCAGAGAGAGAAACTCTGGAAACACCATATATTTT.

The V call is TRBV4-2, the J call TRBJ2-4; D is ambiguous. This CDR3 contains 14 residues. The V end was cut by 5 bases, the J end by 5 bases, with 13 bases between. Germline V gene sequence: CDR1 LGHNA, CDR2 YNFKEQ. The DNA for the CDR3 is TGTGCCAGCAGCTCACTCGGCAGCGAAAACATTCAGTACTTC. Its protein is CASSSLGSENIQYF.

This clone was recorded once. The DNA for the CDR3 is TGTGCCAGCAGCGCCCGACAGGGGGCTAATGAAAAACTGTTTTTT. It encodes CASSARQGANEKLFF. This chain joins TRBV5-4 and TRBJ1-4; 9 bases map to TRBD1. V lost 4 bases and J lost 3; bases outside the gene matches: 4. CDR3 length equals 15 residues. Germline V gene sequence: CDR1 SGHNT, CDR2 YYREEE (reference sequence).

V and J are TRBV10-3 and TRBJ2-7; 11 bases match TRBD2. Trimming took 5 bases from V and 1 from J; bases not matched to a gene: 7. Per germline, CDR1 ENHRY and CDR2 SYGVKD. The CDR3 length is 16 residues. CDR3: CAISHDPSGRSYEQYF. CDR3 DNA: TGTGCCATCAGTCACGACCCTAGCGGGAGGTCCTACGAGCAGTACTTC.

In DNA form, the CDR3 reads TGTGCCAGCAGCAAGGGGGTAGCGGGTCATACGCAGTATTTT. It specifies CASSKGVAGHTQYF. The chain carries TRBV6-5 and TRBJ2-3; D may be TRBD2 (7 bases). The CDR3 is made up of 14 amino acids. The V end lost 6 bases, the J end lost 7 bases, and 17 bases lay between the germline ends. Germline V gene data show CDR1 as MNHEY and CDR2 as SVGAGI.

V and J are TRBV19 and TRBJ2-2; 9 bases fit TRBD2. V shed 3 bases, J shed 5 bases, and the junction held 10 bases outside the gene matches. Germline CDR1 reads LNHDA; CDR2 reads SQIVND (reference sequence). CDR3 length: 17 amino acids. Here the CDR3 DNA reads TGTGCCAGTAGTATCCGACTAGCGGAGTGGAGGACCGGGGAGCTGTTTTTT. It is translated as CASSIRLAEWRTGELFF.

V and J are TRBV24-1 and TRBJ2-1; TRBD2 agrees at 11 bases. V lost 4 bases and J lost 5; bases outside the gene matches: 3. Germline V gene sequence: CDR1 KGHDR, CDR2 SFDVKD. CDR3 size: 15 residues. CDR3 protein: CATSDWGLADNEQFF. CDR3 coding DNA: TGTGCCACCAGTGACTGGGGACTAGCGGACAATGAGCAGTTCTTC.

The CDR3 region has the DNA TGTGCCAGCAGTCTCCTGTCACGGGTCCTAGGTGAAAAACTGTTTTTT. It codes for CASSLLSRVLGEKLFF. V is TRBV28 and J is TRBJ1-4; D uncertain. This CDR3 has 16 residues. The V gene lost 5 bases and the J gene lost 7 bases, with 20 bases spanning the gap. Germline lookup yields CDR1 MDHEN and CDR2 SYDVKM. The variable domain in full, with the rest retrieved from reference TRBV28 and TRBJ1-4, is DVKVTQSSRYLVKRTGEKVFLECVQDMDHENMFWYRQDPGLGLRLIYFSYDVKMKEKGDIPEGYSVSREKKERFSLILESASTNQTSMYLCASSLLSRVLGEKLFFGSGTQLSVL.

V usage is TRBV10-3 and J usage is TRBJ1-1; no clear D. This CDR3 is built from 15 residues. V lost 2 bases, J lost 0 bases, and 10 bases lay in between. Per germline, CDR1 ENHRY and CDR2 SYGVKD. CDR3 residues: CAISEEVQLNTEAFF. The CDR3 coding sequence is TGTGCCATCAGTGAGGAGGTTCAGCTGAACACTGAAGCTTTCTTT.

V gene TRBV30 combines with J gene TRBJ2-1; no clear D. V was pared by 0 bases and J by 7 bases, with 16 bases between. Germline-derived CDR1 and CDR2 are GTSNPN and SVGIG (reference sequence). CDR3 size: 15 residues. The CDR3 loop reads CAWSVLQLMWNEQFF. The CDR3 DNA is TGTGCCTGGAGTGTATTACAGTTAATGTGGAATGAGCAGTTCTTC.

The chain employs TRBV7-3 and TRBJ2-5; no definite D call. The CDR3 has 13 amino acids. The germline gives CDR1 SGHTA, CDR2 FQGTGA. Trimming left V 3 bases short and J 5 bases short, with 10 bases between. CDR3 in DNA: TGTGCCAGCAGCTTCTCAACTCGGGAGACCCAGTACTTC. Translating it yields CASSFSTRETQYF.

The chain employs TRBV7-2 and TRBJ2-7; TRBD2 agrees at 9 bases. With V trimmed by 0 bases and J by 4 bases, 1 base remained unmatched. The CDR3 has 14 residues. CDR1 is SGHTA and CDR2 is FQGNSA in the germline V gene. CDR3 coding DNA: TGTGCCAGCAGCTTAGCTAGCGGGAGATACGAGCAGTACTTC. Protein sequence: CASSLASGRYEQYF.

The chain is built from TRBV27 and TRBJ2-2, with D tentatively TRBD2 (5 bases). V lost 0 bases, J lost 6 bases, and 11 bases lay in between. Germline V gives CDR1 MNHEY, CDR2 SMNVEV (reference sequence). This CDR3 is 15 amino acids long. Written as DNA, the CDR3 is TGTGCCAGCAGTTTATCCACCGAGGGTTCCGGGGAGCTGTTTTTT. Amino acids: CASSLSTEGSGELFF.

This chain uses TRBV2 with TRBJ1-2, with D maybe TRBD1 (5 bases). Germline lookup yields CDR1 SNHLY and CDR2 FYNNEI. There are 13 residues in the CDR3. V was pared by 3 bases and J by 4 bases, with 9 bases between. CDR3 amino acids: CASSDGQVYGYTF. The CDR3 region has the DNA TGTGCCAGCAGTGACGGACAAGTCTATGGCTACACCTTC. Full variable domain (rest looked up from reference TRBV2 and TRBJ1-2): EPEVTQTPSHQVTQMGQEVILRCVPISNHLYFYWYRQILGQKVEFLVSFYNNEISEKSEIFDDQFSVERPDGSNFTLKIRSTKLEDSAMYFCASSDGQVYGYTFGSGTRLTVV.

The chain has TRBV7-2 and TRBJ1-3; D possibly corresponds to TRBD1 (6 bases). Trimming left V 7 bases short and J 2 bases short, with 15 bases between. The germline CDR1 and CDR2 sequences are SGHTA and FQGNSA. The CDR3 is 15 residues long. The CDR3 is CASNHRGKPGNTIYF. The DNA of the CDR3 is TGTGCCAGCAACCATAGGGGGAAGCCTGGAAACACCATATATTTT. Full variable domain (rest looked up from reference TRBV7-2 and TRBJ1-3): GAGVSQSPSNKVTEKGKDVELRCDPISGHTALYWYRQSLGQGLEFLIYFQGNSAPDKSGLPSDRFSAERTGGSVSTLTIQRTQQEDSAVYLCASNHRGKPGNTIYFGEGSWLTVV.

This clone was observed a few times. This chain connects TRBV20-1 to TRBJ2-1; D is perhaps TRBD2 (6 bases). Per germline, CDR1 DFQATT and CDR2 SNEGSKA (reference sequence). This CDR3 has 12 residues. V lost 3 bases, J lost 3 bases, and 6 bases lay in between. CDR3 amino acids: CSASSGYNEQFF. The CDR3 nucleotides are TGCAGTGCTAGTAGCGGCTACAATGAGCAGTTCTTC.